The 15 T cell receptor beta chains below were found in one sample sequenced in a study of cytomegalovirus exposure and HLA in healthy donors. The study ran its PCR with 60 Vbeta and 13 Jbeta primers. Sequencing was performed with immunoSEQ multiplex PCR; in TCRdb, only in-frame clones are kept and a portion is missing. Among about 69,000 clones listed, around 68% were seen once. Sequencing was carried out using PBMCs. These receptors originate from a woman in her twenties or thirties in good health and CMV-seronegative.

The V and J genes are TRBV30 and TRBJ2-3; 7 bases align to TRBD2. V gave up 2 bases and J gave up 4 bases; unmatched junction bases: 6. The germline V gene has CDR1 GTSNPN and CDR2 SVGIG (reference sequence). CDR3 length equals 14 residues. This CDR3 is CAWSPRLAADTQYF. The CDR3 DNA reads TGTGCCTGGAGTCCCCGACTAGCCGCAGATACGCAGTATTTT.

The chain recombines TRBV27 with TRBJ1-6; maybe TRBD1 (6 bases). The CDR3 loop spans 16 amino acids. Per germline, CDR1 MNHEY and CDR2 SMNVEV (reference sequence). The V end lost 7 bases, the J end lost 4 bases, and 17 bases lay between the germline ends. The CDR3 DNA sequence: TGTGCCAGCACCCCCTCGGCAGGGGCTTATAATTCACCCCTCCACTTT. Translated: CASTPSAGAYNSPLHF.

As DNA, the CDR3 is TGTGCCACCGCAGGGGCGGGGGCGAACAATGAGCAGTTCTTC. Its translation: CATAGAGANNEQFF. The chain has TRBV4-2 and TRBJ2-1; D perhaps matches TRBD2 (7 bases). Trimming removed 10 bases at V and 5 bases at J, with 18 bases between. Germline lookup yields CDR1 LGHNA and CDR2 YNFKEQ. The CDR3 loop spans 14 amino acids.

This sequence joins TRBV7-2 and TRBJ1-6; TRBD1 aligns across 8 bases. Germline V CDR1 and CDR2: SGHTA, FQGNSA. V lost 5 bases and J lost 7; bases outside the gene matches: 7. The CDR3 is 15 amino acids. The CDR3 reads CASSPGQVPNSPLHF. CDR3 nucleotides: TGTGCCAGCAGCCCGGGACAGGTACCGAATTCACCCCTCCACTTT.

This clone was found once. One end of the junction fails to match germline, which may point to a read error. For the CDR3, the DNA is TGTGCCAGCTCACCAGGGGGCGGCGCAGCCTACGAGCGGTACTTC. It yields the protein CASSPGGGAAYERYF. The chain combines TRBV18 with TRBJ2-7, with D possibly matching TRBD1 (6 bases). Germline lookup yields CDR1 KGHSH and CDR2 LQKENI. This CDR3 region has 15 residues. Using reference TRBV18 and TRBJ2-7 for the parts outside the CDR3, the full variable domain is NAGVMQNPRHLVRRRGQEARLRCSPMKGHSHVYWYRQLPEEGLKFMVYLQKENIIDESGMPKERFSAEFPKEGPSILRIQQVVRGDSAAYFCASSPGGGAAYERYFGPGTRLTVT.

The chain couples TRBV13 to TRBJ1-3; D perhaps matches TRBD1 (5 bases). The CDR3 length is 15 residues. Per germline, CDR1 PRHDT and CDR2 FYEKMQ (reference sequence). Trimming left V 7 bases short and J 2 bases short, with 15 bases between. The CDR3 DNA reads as TGTGCCAGCACCACACTAAGGGGCCCTGGAAACACCATATATTTT. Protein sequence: CASTTLRGPGNTIYF.

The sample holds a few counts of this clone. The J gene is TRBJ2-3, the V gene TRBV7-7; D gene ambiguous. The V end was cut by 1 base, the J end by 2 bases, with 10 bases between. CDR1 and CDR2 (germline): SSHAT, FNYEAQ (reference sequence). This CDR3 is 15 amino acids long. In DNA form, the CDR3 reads TGTGCCAGCAGCTTAGGGATCGGGTTCACAGATACGCAGTATTTT. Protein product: CASSLGIGFTDTQYF. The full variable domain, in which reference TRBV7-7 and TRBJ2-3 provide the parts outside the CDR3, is GAGVSQSPRYKVTKRGQDVTLRCDPISSHATLYWYQQALGQGPEFLTYFNYEAQPDKSGLPSDRFSAERPEGSISTLTIQRTEQRDSAMYRCASSLGIGFTDTQYFGPGTRLTVL.

CDR3 sequence: CASSPYGYTF. Written as DNA, the CDR3 is TGTGCCAGCAGCCCATATGGCTACACCTTC. The rearrangement joins TRBV5-8 to TRBJ1-2; D is uncertain. This CDR3 is built from 10 residues. CDR1 and CDR2 from the germline V gene are SGHTS and YDEGEE. Trimming removed 4 bases at V and 5 bases at J, with 3 bases between.

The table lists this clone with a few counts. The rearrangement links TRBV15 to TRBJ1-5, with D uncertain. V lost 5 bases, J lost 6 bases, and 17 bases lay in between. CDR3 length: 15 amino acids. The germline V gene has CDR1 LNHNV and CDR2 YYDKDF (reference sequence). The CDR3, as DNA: TGTGCCACCAGCTCCTACGGAGGGAGTAGTCAGCCCCAGCATTTT. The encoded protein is CATSSYGGSSQPQHF.

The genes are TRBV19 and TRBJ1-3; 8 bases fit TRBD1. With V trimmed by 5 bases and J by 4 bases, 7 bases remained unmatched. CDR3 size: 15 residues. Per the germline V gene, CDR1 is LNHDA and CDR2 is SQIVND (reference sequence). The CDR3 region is CASSFQGASGNTIYF. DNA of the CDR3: TGTGCCAGTAGTTTTCAGGGGGCGTCGGGAAACACCATATATTTT.

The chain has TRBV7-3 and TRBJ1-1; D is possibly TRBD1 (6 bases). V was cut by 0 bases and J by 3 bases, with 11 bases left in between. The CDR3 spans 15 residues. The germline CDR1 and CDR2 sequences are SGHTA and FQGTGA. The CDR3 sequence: CASSLTQGRYTEAFF. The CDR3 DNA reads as TGTGCCAGCAGCTTAACGCAGGGGCGATACACTGAAGCTTTCTTT. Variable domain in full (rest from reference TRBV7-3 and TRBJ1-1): GAGVSQTPSNKVTEKGKYVELRCDPISGHTALYWYRQSLGQGPEFLIYFQGTGAADDSGLPNDRFFAVRPEGSVSTLKIQRTERGDSAVYLCASSLTQGRYTEAFFGQGTRLTVV.

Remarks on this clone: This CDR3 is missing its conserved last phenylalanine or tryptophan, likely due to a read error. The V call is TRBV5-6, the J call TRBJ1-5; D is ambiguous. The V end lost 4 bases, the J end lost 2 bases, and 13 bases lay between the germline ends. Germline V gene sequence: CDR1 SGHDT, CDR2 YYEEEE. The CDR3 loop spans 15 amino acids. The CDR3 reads CASSGGRGGNQPQHV. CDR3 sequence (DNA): TGTGCCAGCAGCGGCGGACGCGGGGGCAATCAGCCCCAGCATGTT.

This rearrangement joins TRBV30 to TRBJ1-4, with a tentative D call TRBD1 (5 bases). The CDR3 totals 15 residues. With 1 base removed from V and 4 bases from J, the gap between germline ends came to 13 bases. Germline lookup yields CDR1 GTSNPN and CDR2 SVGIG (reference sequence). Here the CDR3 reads CAWSDPGPLNEKLFF. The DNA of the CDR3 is TGTGCCTGGAGTGACCCAGGGCCCCTTAATGAAAAACTGTTTTTT. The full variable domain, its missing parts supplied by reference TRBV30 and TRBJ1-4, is SQTIHQWPATLVQPVGSPLSLECTVEGTSNPNLYWYRQAAGRGLQLLFYSVGIGQISSEVPQNLSASRPQDRQFILSSKKLLLSDSGFYLCAWSDPGPLNEKLFFGSGTQLSVL.

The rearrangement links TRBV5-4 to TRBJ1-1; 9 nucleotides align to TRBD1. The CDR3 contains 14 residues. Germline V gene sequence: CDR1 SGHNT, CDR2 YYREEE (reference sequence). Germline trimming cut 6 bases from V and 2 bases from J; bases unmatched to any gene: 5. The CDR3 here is CASNPTGGNTEAFF. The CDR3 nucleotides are TGTGCCAGCAATCCGACAGGGGGAAACACTGAAGCTTTCTTT.

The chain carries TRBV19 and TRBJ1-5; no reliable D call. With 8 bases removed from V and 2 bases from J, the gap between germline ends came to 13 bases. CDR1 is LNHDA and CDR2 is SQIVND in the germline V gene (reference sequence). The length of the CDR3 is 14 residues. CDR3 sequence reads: CASAHGLRNQPQHF. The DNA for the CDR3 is TGTGCCAGTGCCCACGGGTTACGCAATCAGCCCCAGCATTTT.